Here is one TCR beta chain with its context. Its antigen specificity is not known. Base qualities are missing; no much larger clone stands one base away. Ends trimmed: V by 1 base, J by 10 bases; bases unmatched to a gene: 2. Sequences LNHDA (CDR1) and SQIVND (CDR2) are obtained from the germline V gene (reference sequence). From cysteine to phenylalanine, the CDR3 is 14 amino acids long. Of all the DNA, just the CDR3 is kept, 42 bases in frame from base 1. Reading the label with the study, this specimen's time point is: baseline before first vaccination. Vaccinee samples came from UK trials COV001 and COV002, including a single-blind randomized controlled phase 2/3 trial of AZD1222 (ChAdOx1 nCoV-19) in healthy adults. For TCRbeta chain sequencing, PBMC samples were collected from trial participants at day 0 and at day 28 after the second dose. The record originates from a study of T cell responses to AZD1222 COVID-19 vaccine (TCRdb year 2021). Regarding the complete study: AZD1222 recipients given second doses at about 4 weeks or at about 12 weeks were pooled, since spike-specific TCR depth and breadth were not found to differ between the two schedules. Trial participants were enrolled by age into subgroups of 18-55, 56-69 and 70-plus years, and approximately 150, 30 and 60 TCR-sequenced participants, respectively, were included in these subgroups. TCR sequencing covered over 230 trial participants: around 210 given two doses of AZD1222 and around 26 given two doses of MenACWY control vaccine. General findings and caveats noted by the study authors: Only five or six AZD1222 recipients were SARS-CoV-2 seropositive at baseline, limiting conclusions about previously exposed vaccinees. Participants were mostly white British, with more females than males. The authors suggested clonal diversity may have been underestimated. Nearly half of unique spike-specific TCRs reportedly recognized epitopes outside regions mutated in the B.1.351 and B.1.1.7 variants. CD4 TCRs associated with the vaccine covered the entire spike protein, and the dominant responses were in regions 160-218 and 743-854. After two AZD1222 doses, spike-specific TCR breadth and depth were significantly higher than at day 0 and than in MenACWY recipients. Because no day 14 peak-response samples were available, repertoires were characterized only after the peak T cell response. In the small 56-69-year group, the increase in depth fell short of significance, most likely because of low power.

The CDR3 regions of human TCRbeta chains were analyzed by immunosequencing. Regarding the original processing steps: TCRs in the repertoires were matched against a reference library of SARS-CoV-2-specific TCRs that had been generated with the MIRA antigen-specificity platform. Breadth was defined as the fraction of unique TCRs that were SARS-CoV-2-associated, and depth was defined as the fraction of total T cells that were SARS-CoV-2-associated. Each spike-specific TCR was assigned to its reactive spike region and to a CD4 or CD8 class using the MIRA data. Log10-transformed breadth and depth values were compared by one-way ANOVA with Sidak's multiple comparisons tests. The table was pulled from immuneACCESS by TCRdb, which kept in-frame rearrangements only. Such tables lose some clones; where checked, under half of the loss comes from unresolved V genes, and the rest has no known cause. The V and J calls and clone size come from that table; D and trimming were worked out from the DNA. The table for this sample lists 150,000 to 170,000 clones; 90% of them were counted only once. The biggest ten clones account for approximately 17% of the sample.

The receptor chain draws on TRBV19 and TRBJ1-6; 9 nucleotides in the junction match TRBD1. The clonotype comes from an adult in good health. Sample: peripheral blood, taken on day 0 of AZD1222 vaccination. Read as DNA, the sequence is TGTGCCAGTAGTATAGGACAGGGGGGCTCACCCCTCCACTTT. Translation gives CASSIGQGGSPLHF.